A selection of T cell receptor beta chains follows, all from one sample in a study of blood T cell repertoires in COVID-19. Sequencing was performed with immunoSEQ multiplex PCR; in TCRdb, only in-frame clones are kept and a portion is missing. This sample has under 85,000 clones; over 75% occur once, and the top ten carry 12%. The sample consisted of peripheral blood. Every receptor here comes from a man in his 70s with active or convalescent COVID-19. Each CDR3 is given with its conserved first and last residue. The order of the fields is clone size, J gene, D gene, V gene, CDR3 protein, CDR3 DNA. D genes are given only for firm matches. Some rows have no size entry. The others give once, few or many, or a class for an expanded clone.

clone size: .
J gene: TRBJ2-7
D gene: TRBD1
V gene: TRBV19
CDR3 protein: CASSIGQATSYEQYF
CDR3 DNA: TGTGCCAGTAGTATCGGACAGGCTACATCCTACGAGCAGTACTTC

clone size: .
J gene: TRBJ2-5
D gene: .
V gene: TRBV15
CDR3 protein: CATSRDTGTKETQYF
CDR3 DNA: TGTGCCACCAGCAGAGACACAGGGACTAAAGAGACCCAGTACTTC

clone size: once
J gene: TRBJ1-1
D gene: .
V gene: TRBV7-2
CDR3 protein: CASSLGRRVNTEAFF
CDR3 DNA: TGTGCCAGCAGCTTAGGCAGGCGGGTGAACACTGAAGCTTTCTTT

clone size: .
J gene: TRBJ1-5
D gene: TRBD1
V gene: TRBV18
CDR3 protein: CASSPPGQGEWGQPQHF
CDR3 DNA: TGTGCCAGCTCACCACCGGGACAGGGGGAATGGGGTCAGCCCCAGCATTTT

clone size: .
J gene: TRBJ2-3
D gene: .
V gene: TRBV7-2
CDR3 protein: CASSLALGAQGTQYF
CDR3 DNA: TGTGCCAGCAGCTTAGCGCTCGGAGCACAAGGTACGCAGTATTTT

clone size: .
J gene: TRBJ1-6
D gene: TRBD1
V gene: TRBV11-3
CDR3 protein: CASSRGQKGSPLHF
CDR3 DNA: TGTGCCAGCAGCCGGGGACAGAAGGGCTCACCCCTCCACTTT

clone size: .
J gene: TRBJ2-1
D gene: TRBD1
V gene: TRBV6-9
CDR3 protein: CASSQTAPNRDSVFDEQFF
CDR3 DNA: TGTGCCAGCAGCCAGACTGCACCAAACCGGGACAGCGTGTTCGATGAGCAGTTCTTC

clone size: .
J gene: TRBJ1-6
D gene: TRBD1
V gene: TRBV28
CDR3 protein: CASSLPPGGNSPLHF
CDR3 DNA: TGTGCCAGCAGTTTGCCGCCAGGGGGTAATTCACCCCTCCACTTT

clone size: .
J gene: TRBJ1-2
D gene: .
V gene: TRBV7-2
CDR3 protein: CASSRTGGESYGYTF
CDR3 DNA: TGTGCCAGCAGCCGCACGGGGGGGGAATCCTATGGCTACACCTTC

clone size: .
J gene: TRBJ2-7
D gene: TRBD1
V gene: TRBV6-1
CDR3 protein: CASSEFIPGQGSSYEQYF
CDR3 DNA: TGTGCCAGCAGTGAATTTATCCCCGGACAGGGATCCTCCTACGAGCAGTACTTC

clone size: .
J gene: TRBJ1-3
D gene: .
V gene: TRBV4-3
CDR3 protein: CASSQGLSGNTIYF
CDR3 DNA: TGCGCCAGCAGCCAAGGGCTCTCTGGAAACACCATATATTTT

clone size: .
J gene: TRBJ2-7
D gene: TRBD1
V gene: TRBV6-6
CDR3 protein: CASSHRVTGGRGEQYF
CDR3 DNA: TGTGCCAGCAGTCACCGTGTGACAGGGGGCAGGGGCGAGCAGTACTTC

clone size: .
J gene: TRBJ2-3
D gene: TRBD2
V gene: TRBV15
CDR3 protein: CATSRAGTSGTLGTQYF
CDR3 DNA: TGTGCCACCAGCAGGGCCGGGACTAGCGGGACCTTGGGTACGCAGTATTTT

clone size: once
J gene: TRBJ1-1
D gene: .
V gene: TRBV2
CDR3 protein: CASSEAQGVNTEAFF
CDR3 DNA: TGTGCCAGCAGTGAAGCGCAGGGTGTGAACACTGAAGCTTTCTTT

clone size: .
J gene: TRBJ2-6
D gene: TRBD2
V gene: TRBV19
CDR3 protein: CASSPSGGVLSGANVLTF
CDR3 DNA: TGTGCCAGTAGTCCCAGCGGGGGGGTTCTCTCTGGGGCCAACGTCCTGACTTTC

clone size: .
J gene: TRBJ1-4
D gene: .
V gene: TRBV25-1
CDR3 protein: CASSESGGRVEKLFF
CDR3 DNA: TGTGCCAGCAGTGAATCGGGGGGGAGGGTTGAAAAACTGTTTTTT

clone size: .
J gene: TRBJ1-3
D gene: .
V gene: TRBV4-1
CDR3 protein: CASSQEGSVRGGPGNTIYF
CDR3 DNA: TGCGCCAGCAGCCAAGAGGGGTCCGTTCGGGGGGGTCCTGGAAACACCATATATTTT

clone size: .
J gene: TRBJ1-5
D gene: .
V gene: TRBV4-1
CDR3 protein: CASSHRVGDQPQHF
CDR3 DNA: TGCGCCAGCAGCCACCGGGTCGGGGATCAGCCCCAGCATTTT

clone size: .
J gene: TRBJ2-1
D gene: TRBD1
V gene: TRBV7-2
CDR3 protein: CASSQGQFNEQFF
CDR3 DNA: TGTGCCAGCAGCCAGGGACAGTTCAATGAGCAGTTCTTC

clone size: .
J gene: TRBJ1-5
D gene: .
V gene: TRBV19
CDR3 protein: CASSIFSGNGQPQHF
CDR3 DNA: TGTGCCAGTAGTATTTTCTCAGGGAATGGTCAGCCCCAGCATTTT

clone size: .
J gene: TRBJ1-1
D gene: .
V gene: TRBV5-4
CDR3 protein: CASSLDGARDTEAFF
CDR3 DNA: TGTGCCAGCAGCTTGGATGGGGCCCGGGACACTGAAGCTTTCTTT

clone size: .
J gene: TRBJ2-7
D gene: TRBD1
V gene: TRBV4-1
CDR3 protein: CASSQDQGDRYYEQYF
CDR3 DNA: TGCGCCAGCAGCCAAGATCAAGGGGACAGATACTACGAGCAGTACTTC

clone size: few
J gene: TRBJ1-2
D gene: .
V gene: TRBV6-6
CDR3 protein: CASTTLPGQLFYGYTF
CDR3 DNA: TGTGCCAGCACCACACTCCCCGGACAGCTATTTTATGGCTACACCTTC

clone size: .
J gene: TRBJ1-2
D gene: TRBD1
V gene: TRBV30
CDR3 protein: CAWKASKDRRLPYGYTF
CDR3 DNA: TGTGCCTGGAAGGCATCCAAGGACAGGAGGCTTCCCTATGGCTACACCTTC

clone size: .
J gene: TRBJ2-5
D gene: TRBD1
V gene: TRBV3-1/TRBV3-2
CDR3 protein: CASSQEGTGRQETQYF
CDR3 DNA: TGTGCCAGCAGCCAAGAGGGGACAGGGCGACAAGAGACCCAGTACTTC

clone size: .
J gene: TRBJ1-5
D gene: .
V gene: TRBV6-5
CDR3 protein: CASSRGGKNQPQHF
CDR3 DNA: TGTGCCAGCAGTAGGGGGGGGAAGAATCAGCCCCAGCATTTT

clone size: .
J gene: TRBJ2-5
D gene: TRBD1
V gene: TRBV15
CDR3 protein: CATSRGPGQGEETQYF
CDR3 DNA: TGTGCCACCAGCAGAGGGCCGGGACAGGGTGAAGAGACCCAGTACTTC

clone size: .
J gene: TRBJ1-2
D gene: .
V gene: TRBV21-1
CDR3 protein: CASSKPRGGDYGYTF
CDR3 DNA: TGTGCCAGCAGCAAACCCCGGGGGGGCGACTATGGCTACACCTTC

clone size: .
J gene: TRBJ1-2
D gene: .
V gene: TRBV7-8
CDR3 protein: CASSLGGRERFPYGYTF
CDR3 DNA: TGTGCCAGCAGCTTAGGTGGCAGGGAACGCTTTCCCTATGGCTACACCTTC

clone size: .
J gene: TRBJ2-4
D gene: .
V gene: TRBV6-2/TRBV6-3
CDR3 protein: CASSYRRLAKNIQYF
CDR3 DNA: TGTGCCAGCAGTTACCGGAGGTTAGCCAAAAACATTCAGTACTTC

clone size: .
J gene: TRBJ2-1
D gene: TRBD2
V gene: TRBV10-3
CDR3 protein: CAISPSTSGGYNEQFF
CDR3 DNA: TGTGCCATCAGTCCTTCTACTAGCGGGGGATACAATGAGCAGTTCTTC

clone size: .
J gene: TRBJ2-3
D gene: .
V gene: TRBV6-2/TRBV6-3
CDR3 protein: CASSQRADTQYF
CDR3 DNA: TGTGCCAGCAGCCAGCGCGCCGATACGCAGTATTTT